What follows are 2 T cell receptor beta chains derived from one specimen sequenced in a study of graft-versus-host responses after intestinal transplantation. Here immunoSEQ multiplex PCR was the method, and the copy in TCRdb shows in-frame clones only, minus some. The table records roughly 23,000 clones, 70% to 80% of them present only once. Intraepithelial and lamina propria lymphocytes were isolated from graft specimens. The source material was ileum tissue, sampled 12 days after intestinal transplant. These receptors were obtained from a human patient who received an intestinal transplant, so some T cells may come from the graft donor.

The chain couples TRBV30 to TRBJ2-7, with a weak D call TRBD2 (6 bases). From germline, CDR1 is GTSNPN and CDR2 SVGIG (reference sequence). Trimming cost V 0 bases and J 4 bases, with 13 bases left between them. The CDR3 contains 14 residues. The CDR3 nucleotides are TGTGCCTGGAGTGTCGGGATGGGGGGATACGAGCAGTACTTC. It is translated as CAWSVGMGGYEQYF.

The J gene is TRBJ2-7, the V gene TRBV14; 8 bases are shared with TRBD1. Germline V gives CDR1 SGHDN, CDR2 FVKESK. This CDR3 has 16 residues. Germline trimming cut 4 bases from V and 2 bases from J; bases unmatched to any gene: 10. The CDR3 region is CASSLTQGAWAYEQYF. The DNA of the CDR3 is TGTGCCAGCAGCCTGACCCAGGGGGCTTGGGCCTACGAGCAGTACTTC.